One sample yielded the 25 T cell receptor beta chains listed below, sequenced in a study of regulatory T cells in long-lasting Graves disease. The time point here: persistent/refractory GD, antithyroid drugs over 5 years with positive TRAb. Isolated PBMC RNA provided the starting material for the TCR library. According to the study, TCR beta libraries were built with iRepertoire HTBI primers and CDR3-region Arm-PCR. Each CDR3 protein gets one entry after TCRdb re-called the multiplex PCR reads with MiXCR. The sample holds 300,000 to 500,000 distinct CDR3 sequences, more than 20% seen once. The material was peripheral blood mononuclear cells (PBMCs), obtained when the disease was refractory, from a patient treated with antithyroid drugs. The receptors originated from a female donor with Graves disease.

This clonotype showed up just a few times. The chain uses TRBV12-3 or TRBV12-4 and TRBJ1-5; maybe TRBD1 (5 bases). The V end lost 3 bases, the J end lost 3 bases, and 12 bases lay between the germline ends. This CDR3 region has 15 residues. The CDR3 DNA reads TGTGCCAGCAGTTTTGGGGGGTCTAACAATCAGCCCCAGCATTTT. Translating it yields CASSFGGSNNQPQHF.

This clonotype was seen many times. Sequence at one end of the junction differs from germline and may be a read error. The genes are TRBV5-1 and TRBJ1-4; D is unclear. The CDR3 length is 14 residues. The germline gives CDR1 SGHRS, CDR2 YFSETQ. The CDR3 is CASSSGSTNEKLFF. Written as DNA, the CDR3 is TGTGCCAGCAGTAGCGGTTCAACTAATGAAAAACTGTTTTTT.

This clonotype was observed at least ten times. The chain employs TRBV24-1 and TRBJ2-5; D may be TRBD2 (5 bases). This CDR3 contains 16 residues. Trimming removed 2 bases at V and 1 base at J, with 13 bases between. Germline CDR1 is KGHDR and CDR2 is SFDVKD. The CDR3 coding sequence is TGTGCCACCAGTGATTCTCCCGGGCGGGTCCAAGAGACCCAGTACTTC. Encoded protein: CATSDSPGRVQETQYF.

This clonotype was observed at least ten times. The chain carries TRBV28 and TRBJ2-7, with a tentative D call TRBD2 (5 bases). This CDR3 contains 13 residues. CDR1 MDHEN and CDR2 SYDVKM come from the germline V gene. Trimming took off 6 bases at V and 9 bases at J, with 18 bases between the two ends. This chain's CDR3 is CASSTGKRPGQYF. The CDR3 DNA is TGTGCCAGCAGCACGGGAAAGCGGCCGGGGCAGTACTTC.

This clonotype was detected ten times or more. The chain recombines TRBV10-3 with TRBJ1-1; D possibly corresponds to TRBD1 (5 bases). Trimming removed 6 bases from V and 1 base from J, with 6 bases in between. Germline values: CDR1 ENHRY, CDR2 SYGVKD. The CDR3 extends over 12 amino acids. The CDR3 region is CAISQGNTEAFF. As DNA, the CDR3 is TGTGCCATCAGCCAGGGGAACACTGAAGCTTTCTTT.

The chain combines TRBV2 with TRBJ2-2, with D unclear. Germline V lookup: CDR1 SNHLY, CDR2 FYNNEI. The CDR3 runs to 15 residues. The V gene lost 6 bases and the J gene lost 0 bases, with 11 bases spanning the gap. The chain's CDR3 is CASSSRAANTGELFF. The CDR3 bases are TGTGCCAGCAGCTCCCGAGCCGCGAACACCGGGGAGCTGTTTTTT.

The J gene is TRBJ2-6, the V gene TRBV5-1; weak D call: TRBD2 (5 bases). This CDR3 region has 14 residues. Germline CDR1 is SGHRS and CDR2 is YFSETQ. Trimming pared 7 bases from V and 7 bases from J, leaving 15 bases between. The CDR3 loop is CASSYGSEANVLTF. CDR3 nucleotide sequence: TGCGCCAGCTCCTATGGGAGTGAAGCCAACGTCCTGACTTTC.

The chain employs TRBV30 and TRBJ2-6; D uncertain. The CDR3 sequence is 13 residues long. The germline V gene encodes CDR1 GTSNPN and CDR2 SVGIG (reference sequence). V was clipped by 2 bases and J by 2 bases, with 4 bases between them. The CDR3 protein is CAWSQTGANVLTF. The CDR3 DNA sequence: TGTGCCTGGAGTCAGACTGGGGCCAACGTCCTGACTTTC.

The sample holds many counts of this clonotype. The chain joins TRBV5-5 to TRBJ2-5; D remains ambiguous. V shed 4 bases and J shed 4 bases, with 17 bases lying between them. Germline V gives CDR1 SGHKS, CDR2 YYEKEE (reference sequence). This CDR3 contains 15 residues. The CDR3 nucleotides read TGTGCCAGCAGCGGACCAGTCGGGCAGAGAGAGACCCAGTACTTC. Protein sequence: CASSGPVGQRETQYF.

This clonotype was counted ten times or more. This rearrangement joins TRBV5-8 to TRBJ1-2, with D possibly TRBD1 on 5 matching bases. CDR1 is SGHTS, CDR2 YDEGEE, per germline. Trimming cost V 9 bases and J 3 bases, with 15 bases left between them. The CDR3 runs 13 residues. CDR3 nucleotide sequence: TGTGCCATCGCTGAGACAGAAGACTATGGCTACACCTTC. This encodes CAIAETEDYGYTF.

This clonotype was seen ten or more times. The chain combines TRBV28 with TRBJ2-4, with 9 bases matching TRBD2. Trimming removed 8 bases from V and 10 bases from J; junction bases left unmatched: 9. Germline V CDR1 and CDR2: MDHEN, SYDVKM. This CDR3 contains 13 residues. The CDR3 sequence is CASRPSGAGIQYF. CDR3 nucleotides: TGTGCCAGCCGGCCTAGCGGGGCGGGGATTCAGTACTTC.

This clonotype was counted at least ten times. This CDR3 reads CASRRYSNQPQHF. CDR3 in DNA: TGTGCCAGCAGGCGGTATAGCAATCAGCCCCAGCATTTT. The chain has TRBV28 and TRBJ1-5; D is unresolved. Trimming stripped 6 bases from V and 0 bases from J, with 6 bases between. Germline assignment: CDR1 MDHEN and CDR2 SYDVKM. The CDR3 covers 13 residues.

The chain employs TRBV7-9 and TRBJ2-3, with 8 bases lining up with TRBD1. CDR3 length: 15 amino acids. The junction had 14 bases not matched to a gene; V was cut back by 5 bases and J by 10 bases. Germline V gives CDR1 SEHNR, CDR2 FQNEAQ (reference sequence). The CDR3 spells CASSPTGAPQESQYF. CDR3 nucleotide sequence: TGTGCCAGCAGCCCGACAGGGGCCCCTCAAGAGTCGCAGTATTTT.

At least ten counts were recorded for this clonotype. The J gene is TRBJ1-1, the V gene TRBV28; D unresolved. With 6 bases removed from V and 7 bases from J, the gap between germline ends came to 18 bases. Germline values: CDR1 MDHEN, CDR2 SYDVKM. The CDR3 consists of 14 residues. The CDR3 here is CASSPKLGMSEAFF. The CDR3 region has the DNA TGTGCCAGCAGCCCGAAGCTGGGGATGAGTGAAGCTTTCTTT.

The table lists this clonotype with a few counts. The gene calls are TRBV7-8 and TRBJ2-6, with D possibly being TRBD1 or TRBD2 (5 bases each). The ends were cut back, 5 bases at V and 2 bases at J, with 13 bases in the middle. Germline-derived CDR1 and CDR2 are SGHVS and FQNEAQ. This CDR3 is built from 16 residues. The CDR3 here is CASSPTGGTGANVLTF. As DNA, the CDR3 is TGTGCCAGCAGCCCCACTGGGGGAACTGGGGCCAACGTCCTGACTTTC.

This clonotype was found many times. The V call is TRBV10-3, the J call TRBJ2-7, with D perhaps TRBD2 (6 bases). V was shortened by 6 bases and J by 5 bases, with 14 bases between the two germline ends. The germline V gene encodes CDR1 ENHRY and CDR2 SYGVKD. The CDR3 spans 13 residues. The DNA of the CDR3 is TGTGCCATCAGCCCCCGGGAGAATGACGAGCAGTACTTC. This sequence encodes CAISPRENDEQYF.

This clonotype was seen repeatedly, ten times or more. The rearrangement links TRBV28 to TRBJ2-2; D unclear. CDR1 MDHEN and CDR2 SYDVKM come from the germline V gene. CDR3 length: 16 amino acids. Trimming stripped 4 bases from V and 3 bases from J, with 15 bases between. The CDR3 nucleotides read TGTGCCAGCAGTTCCCCAGGACCTGGGGACACCGGGGAGCTGTTTTTT. It codes for CASSSPGPGDTGELFF.

This clonotype was seen many times. V gene TRBV6-2 or TRBV6-3 combines with J gene TRBJ2-5; TRBD2 matches 8 bases. Germline V CDR1 and CDR2: MNHEY, SVGEGT. This CDR3 has 14 amino acids. Trimming removed 5 bases from V and 5 bases from J; junction bases left unmatched: 7. The CDR3 here is CASSALSGGETQYF. Written as DNA, the CDR3 is TGTGCCAGCAGTGCTCTATCGGGAGGGGAGACCCAGTACTTC.

The sample holds a few counts of this clonotype. The gene calls are TRBV7-2 and TRBJ2-5; D is uncertain. The CDR3 length is 13 residues. Trimming removed 8 bases at V and 2 bases at J, with 12 bases between. Germline values: CDR1 SGHTA, CDR2 FQGNSA. CDR3 bases: TGTGCCAGCCGCGGAGCTGCACAAGAGACCCAGTACTTC. This encodes CASRGAAQETQYF.

This clonotype has at least ten counts. DNA for the CDR3: TGTGCCAGCAGTTTAGGGACACAAAACACTGAAGCTTTCTTT. It specifies CASSLGTQNTEAFF. V is TRBV28 and J is TRBJ1-1, with TRBD1 as a possible D gene (6 bases). The length of the CDR3 is 14 residues. CDR1 is MDHEN, CDR2 SYDVKM, per germline. V lost 2 bases and J 2 bases, leaving 9 bases between the germline ends.

This chain connects TRBV7-2 to TRBJ1-4; D is possibly TRBD1 (5 bases). The CDR3 consists of 14 residues. V shed 4 bases and J shed 10 bases, with 16 bases lying between them. Germline V gene data show CDR1 as SGHTA and CDR2 as FQGNSA. Written as DNA, the CDR3 is TGTGCCAGCAGCTCCCCCGTGGGGGGGGGAAAACTGTTTTTT. This encodes CASSSPVGGGKLFF. The full variable domain, completed using reference TRBV7-2 and TRBJ1-4, is GAGVSQSPSNKVTEKGKDVELRCDPISGHTALYWYRQSLGQGLEFLIYFQGNSAPDKSGLPSDRFSAERTGGSVSTLTIQRTQQEDSAVYLCASSSPVGGGKLFFGSGTQLSVL.

V and J are TRBV5-5 and TRBJ2-5; 7 bases fit TRBD1. Germline V CDR1 and CDR2: SGHKS, YYEKEE (reference sequence). The CDR3 has 15 amino acids. J was trimmed by 4 bases and V by 4 bases; bases with no gene match: 10. This CDR3 is CASSRGGVVVETQYF. CDR3 sequence (DNA): TGTGCCAGCAGCCGAGGGGGCGTCGTGGTAGAGACCCAGTACTTC.

There are a few counts of this clonotype. The chain has TRBV10-3 and TRBJ2-7, with D unresolved. The germline V and J ends were trimmed by 0 bases and 2 bases, with 8 bases remaining between them. The length of the CDR3 is 14 residues. CDR1 is ENHRY, CDR2 SYGVKD, per germline. CDR3 loop: CAISESLTAYEQYF. CDR3 sequence (DNA): TGTGCCATCAGTGAGTCGCTAACCGCCTACGAGCAGTACTTC.

In regard to this clonotype: This could be a read error, since a much larger clone is one nucleotide away. The CDR3 does not close with the conserved phenylalanine or tryptophan, likely indicating a read error. The chain has TRBV20-1 and TRBJ2-7, with D perhaps TRBD2 (5 bases). V lost 3 bases and J lost 0, with 12 bases in between. The CDR3 contains 14 residues. Germline loops: CDR1 DFQATT, CDR2 SNEGSKA (reference sequence). The CDR3 spells CSASDGITSYEQYS. CDR3 nucleotides: TGCAGTGCTAGTGACGGGATTACCTCCTACGAGCAGTACTCC.

V gene TRBV6-2 or TRBV6-3 combines with J gene TRBJ2-7; TRBD2 matches at 13 bases. The CDR3 loop spans 18 amino acids. Trimming at V came to 5 bases and at J to 2 bases, leaving 12 bases not matched to a gene. Germline CDR1 is MNHEY and CDR2 is SVGEGT. The CDR3 protein is CASSLRLAGGGGTYEQYF. CDR3 bases: TGTGCCAGCAGTCTCAGACTAGCGGGAGGCGGAGGTACCTACGAGCAGTACTTC.